This note documents a single T cell receptor (beta chain) sequence. Its recognized antigen is unknown. No much larger clone is present one base from it, and per-base qualities are unavailable. Per the germline V gene, MGHDK is the CDR1 and SYGVNS is the CDR2. The CDR3 measures 12 amino acids from cysteine to phenylalanine. Left in the record is the CDR3 DNA by itself, 36 bases read in frame from the first base. V sheds 4 bases and J sheds 5 bases, leaving 9 bases between their ends. The library came from PCR. These reads were obtained on an Illumina HiSeq 2500. TCR library preparation used molecular barcoding, with unique molecular identifiers applied to normalize quantification of the TCRbeta repertoire. Clones were called with MiXCR by TCRdb after fastp trimmed the public reads at Q25, and only in-frame beta chains were retained. Merged by CDR3 protein, the rows form single entries marked with the most common genes and DNA. The sample contains roughly 420,000 distinct CDR3 sequences, roughly 17% of them found a single time. The ten largest clones capture 25% to 30% of the sample.

The data originate from a study of T-cell reconstitution after alpha-beta-depleted transplantation in children listed by TCRdb under 2016. Describing the broader study: Using TCR repertoire profiling, the study followed T-cell immune reconstitution in a quantitative way in children after TCRalphabeta/CD19-depleted allogeneic hematopoietic cell transplantation. Study-level results and caveats: The frequencies of hyperexpanded clones fell over the following months, and after one year, T-cell counts and TCRbeta diversity were mostly attributed to newly produced T cells. The apparently early recovery of alphabetaT-cell counts about two months after transplant reportedly depended on only several hundred rapidly expanded clones that came from non-depleted graft cells. In some patients, high TCRbeta diversity at day 60 was attributed to recipient T cells and intrathymic progenitors that had survived conditioning.

In the paper's terms, the treatment or condition label means: allogeneic hematopoietic cell transplantation with graft depleted of TCRalphabeta T cells and CD19 B cells. Transplant recipients were children who received TCRalphabeta/CD19-depleted allogeneic hematopoietic cell grafts. The source is a boy younger than two who had a stem cell transplant for Wiskott-Aldrich syndrome, so the T cells may come from the graft donor. Sequencing was performed on PBMCs, mostly from graft donor cells, taken 360 days after TCRalphabeta/CD19-depleted stem cell transplant. The rearranged chain carries TRBV25-1 and TRBJ2-7; a tentative D match to TRBD2 spans 6 bases. The CDR3 region reads CASSAKRDEQYF. Here is the DNA: TGTGCCAGCAGTGCTAAGCGGGACGAGCAGTACTTC.